This is a list of T cell receptor beta chains from one sample in a study of Graves' ophthalmopathy and Graves' hyperthyroidism. TCRdb reprocessed the multiplex PCR reads with MiXCR, giving one entry per CDR3 protein. The sample includes over a million distinct CDR3 sequences, 35% to 45% of them seen just once. Sequencing input: peripheral blood or thyroid tissue (not recorded which). All receptors come from an adult man with Graves' hyperthyroidism. CDR3s include the opening cysteine and the closing phenylalanine or tryptophan. D genes are given only for firm matches. Clone size is not always given. Where it is, it says once, few, many or a class for expanded clones.

v_call: TRBV4-1; clone_size: NA; d_call: TRBD1; j_call: TRBJ2-6; cdr3_aa: CASSQDIYGTGGTSGANVLTF; cdr3_nt: TGCGCCAGCAGCCAAGATATTTATGGGACAGGGGGGACATCTGGGGCCAACGTCCTGACTTTC
v_call: TRBV6-6; clone_size: many; d_call: TRBD1; j_call: TRBJ1-5; cdr3_aa: CASSYSTGDSNQPQHF; cdr3_nt: TGTGCCAGCAGTTACTCAACAGGGGATAGCAATCAGCCCCAGCATTTT
v_call: TRBV29-1; clone_size: NA; d_call: NA; j_call: TRBJ2-5; cdr3_aa: CSLGGETQYF; cdr3_nt: TGCAGCTTAGGGGGGGAGACCCAGTACTTC
v_call: TRBV9; clone_size: many; d_call: NA; j_call: TRBJ1-3; cdr3_aa: CASSARSLESGNTIYF; cdr3_nt: TGTGCCAGCAGCGCCCGTTCATTGGAGTCAGGAAACACCATATATTTT
v_call: TRBV12-3/TRBV12-4; clone_size: NA; d_call: NA; j_call: TRBJ1-3; cdr3_aa: CASSRRKLGLGNTIYF; cdr3_nt: TGTGCCAGCAGTCGCCGAAAGTTGGGGTTGGGAAACACCATATATTTT
v_call: TRBV5-1; clone_size: NA; d_call: NA; j_call: TRBJ2-2; cdr3_aa: CASSVNTGELSF; cdr3_nt: TGCGCCAGCAGCGTGAACACCGGGGAACTGTCTTTT
v_call: TRBV24-1; clone_size: NA; d_call: NA; j_call: TRBJ1-5; cdr3_aa: CATSDTRGIGLQPQHF; cdr3_nt: TGTGCCACCAGTGATACCCGGGGGATAGGGCTTCAGCCCCAGCATTTT
v_call: TRBV7-9; clone_size: NA; d_call: NA; j_call: TRBJ1-1; cdr3_aa: CASSFGGVGNTEAFF; cdr3_nt: TGTGCCAGCAGCTTCGGGGGCGTGGGGAACACTGAAGCTTTCTTT
v_call: TRBV4-1; clone_size: few; d_call: NA; j_call: TRBJ2-7; cdr3_aa: CASSSATSYEQYF; cdr3_nt: TGCGCCAGCAGCTCAGCGACCTCCTACGAGCAGTACTTC
v_call: TRBV6-1; clone_size: few; d_call: TRBD1; j_call: TRBJ1-4; cdr3_aa: CASSGTTGETEKLFF; cdr3_nt: TGTGCCAGCAGTGGAACGACAGGGGAAACTGAAAAACTGTTTTTT
v_call: TRBV29-1; clone_size: NA; d_call: TRBD1; j_call: TRBJ2-2; cdr3_aa: CSVTRDRPNTGELFF; cdr3_nt: TGCAGCGTCACGAGGGACAGACCGAACACCGGGGAGCTGTTTTTT
v_call: TRBV25-1; clone_size: NA; d_call: TRBD1; j_call: TRBJ1-5; cdr3_aa: CASSVYRQGTNQPQHF; cdr3_nt: TGTGCCAGCAGTGTGTACAGACAGGGAACCAATCAGCCCCAGCATTTT
v_call: TRBV9; clone_size: many; d_call: TRBD2; j_call: TRBJ2-7; cdr3_aa: CASSVGGAGGPYEQYF; cdr3_nt: TGTGCCAGCAGCGTAGGAGGAGCGGGAGGGCCTTACGAGCAGTACTTC
v_call: TRBV7-6; clone_size: many; d_call: NA; j_call: TRBJ2-2; cdr3_aa: CASSYETRTGELFF; cdr3_nt: TGTGCCAGCAGCTATGAAACGCGCACCGGGGAGCTGTTTTTT
v_call: TRBV7-8; clone_size: many; d_call: NA; j_call: TRBJ2-7; cdr3_aa: CASSLAKQGEQYF; cdr3_nt: TGTGCCAGCAGCTTAGCTAAACAGGGAGAGCAGTACTTC
v_call: TRBV7-9; clone_size: many; d_call: NA; j_call: TRBJ1-1; cdr3_aa: CASSLLGKNTEAFF; cdr3_nt: TGTGCCAGCAGCTTACTGGGGAAGAACACTGAAGCTTTCTTT
v_call: TRBV7-2; clone_size: NA; d_call: NA; j_call: TRBJ2-7; cdr3_aa: CASSLEFYRNYEQYF; cdr3_nt: TGTGCCAGCAGCTTGGAGTTTTATCGGAACTACGAGCAGTACTTC
v_call: TRBV2; clone_size: NA; d_call: TRBD1; j_call: TRBJ2-6; cdr3_aa: CASSKTGGMGANVLTF; cdr3_nt: TGTGCCAGCAGTAAAACAGGGGGCATGGGGGCCAACGTCCTGACTTTC
v_call: TRBV29-1; clone_size: NA; d_call: TRBD1; j_call: TRBJ1-5; cdr3_aa: CSVVGTGRYQPQHF; cdr3_nt: TGCAGCGTTGTTGGGACAGGGCGTTATCAGCCCCAGCATTTT
v_call: TRBV7-8; clone_size: NA; d_call: NA; j_call: TRBJ1-6; cdr3_aa: CASLYGSGSPLHF; cdr3_nt: TGTGCCAGCCTGTACGGGTCGGGGTCACCCCTCCACTTT
v_call: TRBV5-1; clone_size: many; d_call: NA; j_call: TRBJ1-1; cdr3_aa: CASSLVQGGPEAFF; cdr3_nt: TGCGCCAGCAGCTTGGTACAGGGTGGTCCTGAAGCTTTCTTT
v_call: TRBV5-6; clone_size: NA; d_call: TRBD1; j_call: TRBJ2-7; cdr3_aa: CASSFARDRRSYEQYF; cdr3_nt: TGTGCCAGCAGCTTTGCCCGGGACAGGAGAAGCTACGAGCAGTACTTC
v_call: TRBV10-1; clone_size: many; d_call: NA; j_call: TRBJ2-7; cdr3_aa: CASNYGTYEQYF; cdr3_nt: TGCGCCAGCAACTACGGAACCTACGAGCAGTACTTC
v_call: TRBV29-1; clone_size: once; d_call: NA; j_call: TRBJ2-1; cdr3_aa: CSVVPTGNEQFF; cdr3_nt: TGCAGCGTTGTGCCCACAGGCAATGAGCAGTTCTTC
v_call: TRBV12-3/TRBV12-4; clone_size: NA; d_call: NA; j_call: TRBJ2-2; cdr3_aa: CASSLVGTVNTGELFF; cdr3_nt: TGTGCCAGCAGTTTAGTAGGGACTGTGAACACCGGGGAGCTGTTTTTT
v_call: TRBV5-1; clone_size: few; d_call: NA; j_call: TRBJ2-7; cdr3_aa: CASSFDGTREQYF; cdr3_nt: TGCGCCAGCAGTTTTGACGGCACACGGGAGCAGTACTTC
v_call: TRBV7-9; clone_size: once; d_call: NA; j_call: TRBJ1-2; cdr3_aa: CASSFLGGQGYYTF; cdr3_nt: TGTGCCAGCAGCTTCCTTGGGGGTCAGGGTTACTACACCTTC
v_call: TRBV20-1; clone_size: many; d_call: TRBD2; j_call: TRBJ2-5; cdr3_aa: CSASLAGVFQETQYF; cdr3_nt: TGCAGTGCTAGTCTCGCGGGAGTGTTCCAAGAGACCCAGTACTTC
v_call: TRBV5-1; clone_size: once; d_call: NA; j_call: TRBJ2-7; cdr3_aa: CASSLVTRTDSGEQYF; cdr3_nt: TGCGCCAGCAGCTTGGTCACCCGGACAGATTCGGGCGAGCAGTACTTC
v_call: TRBV20-1; clone_size: many; d_call: NA; j_call: TRBJ2-5; cdr3_aa: CSAVQRFQETQYF; cdr3_nt: TGCAGTGCGGTCCAGAGGTTCCAAGAGACCCAGTACTTC
v_call: TRBV7-8; clone_size: NA; d_call: NA; j_call: TRBJ1-4; cdr3_aa: CASSGMINFPTNEKLFF; cdr3_nt: TGTGCCAGCAGCGGGATGATTAACTTCCCTACTAATGAAAAACTGTTTTTT
v_call: TRBV10-3; clone_size: NA; d_call: TRBD1; j_call: TRBJ1-2; cdr3_aa: CASRLWDPGTGHYGYTF; cdr3_nt: TGTGCCAGCAGACTGTGGGATCCCGGGACAGGGCACTATGGCTACACCTTC
v_call: TRBV19; clone_size: many; d_call: NA; j_call: TRBJ2-6; cdr3_aa: CASSPYSNSGANVLTF; cdr3_nt: TGTGCCAGTAGTCCCTACAGTAACTCTGGGGCCAACGTCCTGACTTTC
v_call: TRBV7-2; clone_size: NA; d_call: NA; j_call: TRBJ1-1; cdr3_aa: CASSQVGSGTEAFF; cdr3_nt: TGTGCCAGCAGCCAAGTGGGGTCCGGCACTGAAGCTTTCTTT
v_call: TRBV4-2; clone_size: many; d_call: NA; j_call: TRBJ1-2; cdr3_aa: CASSQDQERSYTF; cdr3_nt: TGTGCCAGCAGCCAAGATCAGGAGCGAAGCTACACCTTC
v_call: TRBV6-1; clone_size: NA; d_call: TRBD1; j_call: TRBJ1-6; cdr3_aa: CASTKTGVYSPLHF; cdr3_nt: TGTGCCAGCACCAAGACAGGGGTTTACTCACCCCTCCACTTT
v_call: TRBV7-6; clone_size: many; d_call: NA; j_call: TRBJ1-1; cdr3_aa: CASSPLRGTEAFF; cdr3_nt: TGTGCCAGCAGCCCGCTCAGGGGCACTGAAGCTTTCTTT
v_call: TRBV15; clone_size: NA; d_call: NA; j_call: TRBJ2-5; cdr3_aa: CATSVVGTGRETQYF; cdr3_nt: TGTGCCACCAGCGTTGTAGGAACAGGGCGGGAGACCCAGTACTTC
v_call: TRBV6-2/TRBV6-3; clone_size: NA; d_call: NA; j_call: TRBJ1-2; cdr3_aa: CASSYSICGYTF; cdr3_nt: TGTGCCAGCAGTTACTCGATTTGCGGCTACACCTTC
v_call: TRBV5-1; clone_size: many; d_call: NA; j_call: TRBJ2-7; cdr3_aa: CASSLASTAEQYF; cdr3_nt: TGCGCCAGCAGCTTGGCCTCGACAGCCGAGCAGTACTTC
v_call: TRBV4-3; clone_size: NA; d_call: NA; j_call: TRBJ1-1; cdr3_aa: CASSQEDDGTEAFF; cdr3_nt: TGCGCCAGCAGCCAAGAAGACGATGGGACTGAAGCTTTCTTT
v_call: TRBV24-1; clone_size: many; d_call: NA; j_call: TRBJ2-5; cdr3_aa: CATSDFTGSGETQYF; cdr3_nt: TGTGCCACCAGTGATTTCACAGGATCCGGCGAGACCCAGTACTTC
v_call: TRBV10-3; clone_size: many; d_call: NA; j_call: TRBJ1-1; cdr3_aa: CAIKRAGNTEAFF; cdr3_nt: TGTGCCATCAAAAGGGCGGGGAACACTGAAGCTTTCTTT
v_call: TRBV19; clone_size: NA; d_call: TRBD1; j_call: TRBJ1-2; cdr3_aa: CASSIRGGQGGGYTF; cdr3_nt: TGTGCCAGTAGTATTAGAGGGGGACAGGGCGGTGGCTACACCTTC
v_call: TRBV7-2; clone_size: many; d_call: NA; j_call: TRBJ1-1; cdr3_aa: CASSPETGNTEAFF; cdr3_nt: TGTGCCAGCAGCCCCGAAACAGGGAACACTGAAGCTTTCTTT
v_call: TRBV7-9; clone_size: many; d_call: TRBD1; j_call: TRBJ1-4; cdr3_aa: CASSLASRDRGHGTNEKLFF; cdr3_nt: TGTGCCAGCAGCTTAGCGTCCCGGGACAGGGGGCACGGGACTAATGAAAAACTGTTTTTT
v_call: TRBV4-1; clone_size: few; d_call: NA; j_call: TRBJ1-1; cdr3_aa: CASSPTLGANTEAFF; cdr3_nt: TGCGCCAGCAGCCCCACGCTAGGAGCGAACACTGAAGCTTTCTTT
v_call: TRBV12-3/TRBV12-4; clone_size: many; d_call: NA; j_call: TRBJ2-5; cdr3_aa: CASSFGQEETQYF; cdr3_nt: TGTGCCAGCAGTTTTGGGCAGGAAGAGACCCAGTACTTC
v_call: TRBV7-2; clone_size: NA; d_call: TRBD2; j_call: TRBJ2-1; cdr3_aa: CASSVGRGTSGLREQFF; cdr3_nt: TGTGCCAGCAGCGTAGGGCGAGGGACTAGCGGGCTAAGGGAGCAGTTCTTC
v_call: TRBV6-2/TRBV6-3; clone_size: NA; d_call: NA; j_call: TRBJ2-2; cdr3_aa: CASREENTGELFF; cdr3_nt: TGTGCCAGCAGGGAGGAAAACACCGGGGAGCTGTTTTTT
v_call: TRBV2; clone_size: NA; d_call: NA; j_call: TRBJ2-7; cdr3_aa: CASSETGTNYEQYF; cdr3_nt: TGTGCCAGCAGTGAGACCGGGACAAACTACGAGCAGTACTTC
v_call: TRBV20-1; clone_size: many; d_call: TRBD2; j_call: TRBJ2-7; cdr3_aa: CSARASGARYEQYF; cdr3_nt: TGCAGTGCTAGAGCCAGCGGGGCCCGCTACGAGCAGTACTTC
v_call: TRBV25-1; clone_size: few; d_call: NA; j_call: TRBJ2-7; cdr3_aa: CASSPPARTYEQYF; cdr3_nt: TGTGCCAGCTCACCACCAGCCAGGACCTACGAGCAGTACTTC
v_call: TRBV29-1; clone_size: many; d_call: NA; j_call: TRBJ1-5; cdr3_aa: CSVERGQRQPQHF; cdr3_nt: TGCAGCGTTGAAAGAGGGCAACGGCAGCCCCAGCATTTT
v_call: TRBV7-9; clone_size: many; d_call: NA; j_call: TRBJ1-2; cdr3_aa: CASTLNARGYGYTF; cdr3_nt: TGTGCCAGCACCTTAAACGCCAGGGGATATGGCTACACCTTC
v_call: TRBV29-1; clone_size: many; d_call: NA; j_call: TRBJ1-1; cdr3_aa: CSVRRNTEAFF; cdr3_nt: TGCAGCGTGCGAAGGAACACTGAAGCTTTCTTT
v_call: TRBV6-2/TRBV6-3; clone_size: NA; d_call: TRBD1; j_call: TRBJ1-5; cdr3_aa: CASRFDRDQPQHF; cdr3_nt: TGTGCCAGCAGATTCGACAGGGATCAGCCCCAGCATTTT
v_call: TRBV4-3; clone_size: NA; d_call: TRBD2; j_call: TRBJ2-5; cdr3_aa: CASSHGTRGGETQYF; cdr3_nt: TGCGCCAGCAGCCACGGGACTCGCGGGGGAGAGACCCAGTACTTC